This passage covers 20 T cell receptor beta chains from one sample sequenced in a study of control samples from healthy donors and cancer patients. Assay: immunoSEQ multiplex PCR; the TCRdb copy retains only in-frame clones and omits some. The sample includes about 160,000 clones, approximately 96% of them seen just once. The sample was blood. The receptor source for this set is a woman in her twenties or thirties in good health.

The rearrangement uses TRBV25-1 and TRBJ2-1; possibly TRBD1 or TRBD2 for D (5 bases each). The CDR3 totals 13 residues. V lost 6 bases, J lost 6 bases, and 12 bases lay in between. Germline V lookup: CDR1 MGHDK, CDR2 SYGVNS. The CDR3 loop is CASSQPGGNEQFF. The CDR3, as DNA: TGTGCCAGCAGCCAGCCTGGGGGCAATGAGCAGTTCTTC.

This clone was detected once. CDR3 region: CASSVVPQSRSYNEQFF. For the CDR3, the DNA is TGTGCCAGCAGCGTAGTCCCGCAGTCGAGGTCCTACAATGAGCAGTTCTTC. This chain joins TRBV9 and TRBJ2-1, with D unclear. The V gene's germline CDR1 is SGDLS and CDR2 YYNGEE. Trimming left V 0 bases short and J 1 base short, with 14 bases between. The CDR3 has 17 amino acids.

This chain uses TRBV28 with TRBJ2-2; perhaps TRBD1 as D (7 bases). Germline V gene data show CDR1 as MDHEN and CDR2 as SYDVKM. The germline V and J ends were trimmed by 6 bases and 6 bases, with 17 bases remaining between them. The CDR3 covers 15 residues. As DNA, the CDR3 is TGTGCCAGCAGGGCGACAGGGTCGGGGGCCGGGGAGCTGTTTTTT. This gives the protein CASRATGSGAGELFF.

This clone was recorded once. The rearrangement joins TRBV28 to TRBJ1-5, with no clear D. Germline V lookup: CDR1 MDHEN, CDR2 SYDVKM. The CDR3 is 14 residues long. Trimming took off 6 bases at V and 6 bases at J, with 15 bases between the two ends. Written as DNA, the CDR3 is TGTGCCAGCAGCCCCCGGGTGGGGATTCAGCCCCAGCATTTT. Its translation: CASSPRVGIQPQHF.

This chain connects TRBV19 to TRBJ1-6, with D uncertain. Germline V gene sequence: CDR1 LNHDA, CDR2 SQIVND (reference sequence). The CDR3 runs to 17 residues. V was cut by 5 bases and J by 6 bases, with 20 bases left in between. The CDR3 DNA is TGTGCCAGTAGTCTCTCCCCAGGACGGAAGACTAATTCACCCCTCCACTTT. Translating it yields CASSLSPGRKTNSPLHF.

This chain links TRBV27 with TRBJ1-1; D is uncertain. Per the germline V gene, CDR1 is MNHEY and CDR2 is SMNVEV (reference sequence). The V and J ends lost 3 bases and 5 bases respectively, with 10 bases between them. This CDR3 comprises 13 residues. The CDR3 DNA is TGTGCCAGCAGTTTGGGGTATAGAACTGAAGCTTTCTTT. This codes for CASSLGYRTEAFF.

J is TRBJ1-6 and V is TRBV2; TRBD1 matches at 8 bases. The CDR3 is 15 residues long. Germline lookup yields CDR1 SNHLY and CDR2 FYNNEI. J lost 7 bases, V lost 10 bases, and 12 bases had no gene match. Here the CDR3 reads CANSGGARGNSPLHF. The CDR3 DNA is TGTGCCAACTCAGGGGGCGCGAGGGGGAATTCACCCCTCCACTTT.

Here the CDR3 reads CASSFEVLNTEAFF. DNA for the CDR3: TGTGCCAGCAGTTTTGAGGTTTTGAACACTGAAGCTTTCTTT. The V and J genes are TRBV28 and TRBJ1-1; D not resolved. The V end was cut by 3 bases, the J end by 0 bases, with 8 bases between. The CDR3 loop spans 14 amino acids. Germline V gene sequence: CDR1 MDHEN, CDR2 SYDVKM.

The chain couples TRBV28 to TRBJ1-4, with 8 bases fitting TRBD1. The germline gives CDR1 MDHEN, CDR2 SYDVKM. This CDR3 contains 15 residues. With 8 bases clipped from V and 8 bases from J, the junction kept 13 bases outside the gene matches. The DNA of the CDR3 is TGTGCCAGCTTGGGACAGGCTGAGGCTAGGGAAAAACTGTTTTTT. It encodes CASLGQAEAREKLFF.

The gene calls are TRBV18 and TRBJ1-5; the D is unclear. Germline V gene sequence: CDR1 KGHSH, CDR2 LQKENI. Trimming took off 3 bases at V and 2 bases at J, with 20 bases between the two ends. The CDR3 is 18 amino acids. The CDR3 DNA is TGTGCCAGCTCACCGGGCATTGCCCAAACGCTTGGCAATCAGCCCCAGCATTTT. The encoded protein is CASSPGIAQTLGNQPQHF.

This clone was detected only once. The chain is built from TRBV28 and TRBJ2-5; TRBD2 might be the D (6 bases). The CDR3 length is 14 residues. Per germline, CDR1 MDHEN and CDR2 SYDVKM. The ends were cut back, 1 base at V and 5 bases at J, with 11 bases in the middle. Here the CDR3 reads CASSLSGERETQYF. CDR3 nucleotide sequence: TGTGCCAGCAGTTTATCGGGGGAAAGGGAGACCCAGTACTTC.

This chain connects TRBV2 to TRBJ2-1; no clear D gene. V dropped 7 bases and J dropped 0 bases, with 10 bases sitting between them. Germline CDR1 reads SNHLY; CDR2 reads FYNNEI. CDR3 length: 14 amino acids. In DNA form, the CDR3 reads TGTGCCAGCATCCCCCTGAGCTCCTACAATGAGCAGTTCTTC. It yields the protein CASIPLSSYNEQFF.

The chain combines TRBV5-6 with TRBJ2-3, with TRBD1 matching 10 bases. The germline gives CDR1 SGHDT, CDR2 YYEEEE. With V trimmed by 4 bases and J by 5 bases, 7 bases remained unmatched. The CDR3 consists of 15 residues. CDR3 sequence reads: CASSPGQGQGDTQYF. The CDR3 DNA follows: TGTGCCAGCAGCCCGGGACAGGGGCAAGGAGATACGCAGTATTTT.

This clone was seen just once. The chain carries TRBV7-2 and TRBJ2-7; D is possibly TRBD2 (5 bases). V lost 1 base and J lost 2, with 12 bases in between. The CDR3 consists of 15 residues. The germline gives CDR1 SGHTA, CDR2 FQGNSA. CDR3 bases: TGTGCCAGCAGCTTAGACGGGAAGGTCACCTACGAGCAGTACTTC. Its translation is CASSLDGKVTYEQYF.

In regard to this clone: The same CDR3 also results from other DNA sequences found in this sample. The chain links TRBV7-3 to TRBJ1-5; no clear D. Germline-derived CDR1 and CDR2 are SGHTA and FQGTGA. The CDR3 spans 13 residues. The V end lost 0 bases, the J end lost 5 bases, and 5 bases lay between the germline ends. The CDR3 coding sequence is TGTGCCAGCAGCTTAACAAGGGATCAGCCCCAGCATTTT. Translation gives CASSLTRDQPQHF. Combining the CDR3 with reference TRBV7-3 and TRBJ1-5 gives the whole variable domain GAGVSQTPSNKVTEKGKYVELRCDPISGHTALYWYRQSLGQGPEFLIYFQGTGAADDSGLPNDRFFAVRPEGSVSTLKIQRTERGDSAVYLCASSLTRDQPQHFGDGTRLSIL.

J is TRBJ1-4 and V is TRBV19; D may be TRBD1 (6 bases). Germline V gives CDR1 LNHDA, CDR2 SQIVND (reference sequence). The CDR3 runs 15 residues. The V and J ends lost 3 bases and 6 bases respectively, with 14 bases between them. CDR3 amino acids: CASSIGGRGYEKLFF. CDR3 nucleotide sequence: TGTGCCAGTAGTATCGGAGGCAGGGGTTATGAAAAACTGTTTTTT. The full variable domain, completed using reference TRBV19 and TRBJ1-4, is DGGITQSPKYLFRKEGQNVTLSCEQNLNHDAMYWYRQDPGQGLRLIYYSQIVNDFQKGDIAEGYSVSREKKESFPLTVTSAQKNPTAFYLCASSIGGRGYEKLFFGSGTQLSVL.

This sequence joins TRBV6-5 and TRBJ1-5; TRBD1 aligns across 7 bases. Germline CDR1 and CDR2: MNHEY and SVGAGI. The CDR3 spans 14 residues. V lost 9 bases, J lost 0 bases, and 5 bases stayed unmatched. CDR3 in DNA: TGTGCCAGTTCGGGACAGCTTAGCAATCAGCCCCAGCATTTT. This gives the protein CASSGQLSNQPQHF.

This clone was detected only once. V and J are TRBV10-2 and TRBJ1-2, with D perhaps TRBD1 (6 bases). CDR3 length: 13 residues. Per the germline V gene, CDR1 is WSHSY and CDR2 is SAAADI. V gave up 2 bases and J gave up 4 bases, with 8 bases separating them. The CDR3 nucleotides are TGCGCCAGCAGTGAGGACAGGCTCTATGGCTACACCTTC. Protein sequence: CASSEDRLYGYTF.

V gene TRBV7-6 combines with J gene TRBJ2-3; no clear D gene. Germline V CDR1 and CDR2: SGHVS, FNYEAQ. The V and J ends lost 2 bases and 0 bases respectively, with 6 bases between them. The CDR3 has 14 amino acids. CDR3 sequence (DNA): TGTGCCAGCAGCTTAAGACCGAGCACAGATACGCAGTATTTT. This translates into CASSLRPSTDTQYF.

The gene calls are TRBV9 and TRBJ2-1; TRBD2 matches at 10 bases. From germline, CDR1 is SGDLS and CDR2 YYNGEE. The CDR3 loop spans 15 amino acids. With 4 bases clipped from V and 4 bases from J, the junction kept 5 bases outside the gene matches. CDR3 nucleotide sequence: TGTGCCAGCAGCCCTGGACTAGCGGAGTACAATGAGCAGTTCTTC. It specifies CASSPGLAEYNEQFF. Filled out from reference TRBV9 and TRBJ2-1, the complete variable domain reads DSGVTQTPKHLITATGQRVTLRCSPRSGDLSVYWYQQSLDQGLQFLIQYYNGEERAKGNILERFSAQQFPDLHSELNLSSLELGDSALYFCASSPGLAEYNEQFFGPGTRLTVL.